This T cell receptor (beta chain) was sequenced in a study of glioma-infiltrating T cells after dendritic cell vaccination (dated by TCRdb to between 2015 and 2016). Background for the entire study: A cohort of about 15 glioblastoma patients from Phase I and II dendritic cell vaccination trials was included, of whom 9 were newly diagnosed and 6 had recurrent disease. Autologous tumor lysate-pulsed dendritic cell vaccination was administered to the patients between 2003 and 2012. To make the vaccine, monocyte-derived dendritic cells were cultured for 6 to 8 days with IL-4 and GM-CSF and then pulsed overnight with autologous tumor lysate. Each patient was given three intradermal dendritic cell vaccine injections, spaced two weeks apart, in the arm below the axilla. In glioblastoma patients vaccinated with dendritic cells, deep sequencing of TCR beta CDR3 regions served to measure the amount of tumor-infiltrating lymphocytes and to compare repertoires between tumor and blood. TCR sequencing metrics, including TIL content and tumor-blood repertoire overlap, were correlated with survival after dendritic cell vaccination.

Overall study outcomes, separate from this receptor: TCR clonality showed no direct relationship with survival, which suggests that a diverse polyclonal response may matter. The cohort was small and heterogeneous, with few patients having full blood and tumor sets and even fewer initial-recurrent tumor pairs. Longer time to progression and overall survival after dendritic cell vaccination were predicted by higher estimated pretreatment TIL content. The response model built on TCR overlap across three groups was characterized as speculative, with prospective validation still needed.

Patients were selected on the basis of adequate residual fresh-frozen tumor tissue and more than two years of available survival data. Although molecular status otherwise differed among the glioblastoma patients, no patient had an isocitrate dehydrogenase mutation. PBMC were collected before vaccination, two weeks after the third vaccination, and at tumor progression when it occurred. The Qiagen DNeasy Blood extraction Kit was used for extraction of genomic DNA. CDR1 and CDR2 are read off the germline V gene (reference sequence) as MNHNY and SVGAGI. The CDR3 sequence holds 13 residues, the cysteine and phenylalanine included. The entry retains the CDR3 DNA only, 39 bases that are in frame from base 1. Relative to germline, V is missing 0 bases and J is missing 16 bases, with 6 bases of the junction outside any gene match. The immunoSEQ assay amplified TCRB CDR3 regions from 1.5 to 2.5 micrograms of genomic DNA, or from all available DNA when less than that amount was available. The multiplex PCR employed 60 forward primers targeting TCR V beta segments and 13 reverse primers targeting J beta segments. To estimate reads per starting template, synthetic control templates were spiked into each sample at limiting dilution. The Illumina HiSeq System generated 87 bp sequencing reads. In the authors' own workflow: PCR and sequencing errors were removed by merging closely related sequences with a nearest neighbor algorithm. TCR overlap was defined as the percentage of unique tumor TCR beta sequences that were also present in the same patient's peripheral blood. In its TCRdb copy, this immuneACCESS table keeps in-frame sequences only and misses some clones. Where compared with another copy, unresolved V genes explain less than half of these, and the others have no known cause. V and J calls and clone size are those listed in that table; D and trimming were worked out from the DNA. The sample table shows 50,000 to 80,000 clones, and around 86% are seen once. The ten largest clones add up to 9.2% of the sample.

A note on this clone: The specificity of this receptor is unknown. Base qualities are not at hand, and no much larger clone is one base apart.

The sequence derives from a human donor with glioblastoma. The sequence is built from TRBV6-6 and TRBJ1-5; 10 central bases correspond to TRBD1. Source: blood, taken before dendritic cell vaccination. The nucleotides read TGTGCCAGCAGTTACTCGCTCCGGGACAGGGGACATTTT. Its coded protein is CASSYSLRDRGHF.